This is a list of T cell receptor beta chains from one sample in a study of blood T cell repertoires in COVID-19. Profiled with immunoSEQ multiplex PCR; TCRdb holds only in-frame clones, not every one. This sample yields about 210,000 clones, of which approximately 86% are seen a single time; approximately 10% belongs to the top ten. Sequenced: PBMCs or T cells enriched from blood (not recorded which). These receptors were obtained from a man aged 18 to 29 with acute COVID-19. The CDR3 runs from the conserved cysteine through the conserved F or W. A D gene is named only where the DNA matches it firmly. Part of the rows lack a size; the others show once, few, many or a class for expanded clones.

>NA|TRBJ1-5|NA|TRBV6-5
CASSSREGQPQHF
TGTGCCAGCAGTTCCAGGGAAGGACAGCCCCAGCATTTT
>NA|TRBJ2-1|NA|TRBV18
CASSPEQTGPNEQFF
TGTGCCAGCTCACCCGAGCAGACAGGTCCCAATGAGCAGTTCTTC
>once|TRBJ2-5|TRBD2|TRBV9
CASSPRLAGELRGETQYF
TGTGCCAGCAGCCCCAGGTTAGCGGGAGAACTCCGCGGAGAGACCCAGTACTTC
>NA|TRBJ2-2|TRBD1|TRBV24-1
CATSDLRTGGSGELFF
TGTGCCACCAGTGATCTCCGGACAGGGGGCTCCGGGGAGCTGTTTTTT
>NA|TRBJ1-5|TRBD1|TRBV6-2/TRBV6-3
CASSYYFLGGAGQPQHF
TGTGCCAGCAGTTACTATTTCTTAGGGGGCGCGGGGCAGCCCCAGCATTTT
>NA|TRBJ1-3|TRBD1|TRBV27
CASRTGVRGNTIYF
TGTGCCAGCAGGACAGGGGTGAGGGGAAACACCATATATTTT
>NA|TRBJ2-2|TRBD2|TRBV5-1
CASSLRTSGYTGELFF
TGCGCCAGCAGCTTAAGGACTAGCGGTTACACCGGGGAGCTGTTTTTT
>NA|TRBJ1-1|NA|TRBV6-5
CASSGGRGYTEAFF
TGTGCCAGCAGCGGGGGACGGGGGTACACTGAAGCTTTCTTT
>once|TRBJ2-2|TRBD2|TRBV7-6
CASSLGTSGMNTGELFF
TGTGCCAGCAGCTTAGGGACTAGCGGGATGAACACCGGGGAGCTGTTTTTT
>NA|TRBJ1-6|NA|TRBV14
CASSQGLRSPLHF
TGTGCCAGCAGCCAAGGACTGAGATCACCCCTCCACTTT
>once|TRBJ2-5|NA|TRBV27
CASSLSWRGTETQYF
TGTGCCAGCAGTTTGAGTTGGCGCGGGACGGAGACCCAGTACTTC
>NA|TRBJ2-1|TRBD1|TRBV4-1
CASSQIFWGDRVTDEQFF
TGCGCCAGCAGCCAAATCTTTTGGGGGGACAGGGTCACGGATGAGCAGTTCTTC
>NA|TRBJ2-7|NA|TRBV4-3
CASSQDRQGPYEQYF
TGCGCCAGCAGCCAAGACCGTCAGGGCCCTTACGAGCAGTACTTC
>NA|TRBJ1-2|TRBD1|TRBV9
CASSVGQGHLGYTF
TGTGCCAGCAGCGTCGGACAGGGGCACCTGGGCTACACCTTC
>NA|TRBJ2-7|NA|TRBV7-2
CASSVGSSGIYEQYF
TGTGCCAGCAGCGTAGGGAGTAGCGGAATCTACGAGCAGTACTTC
>NA|TRBJ1-3|NA|TRBV5-1
CASSLGTAGNTIYF
TGCGCCAGCAGCTTGGGGACAGCGGGAAACACCATATATTTT
>once|TRBJ2-5|NA|TRBV28
CASSLVDRKETQYF
TGTGCCAGCAGTTTAGTGGACAGAAAAGAGACCCAGTACTTC
>NA|TRBJ1-3|TRBD1|TRBV6-2/TRBV6-3
CASSRGKTGVGDTIYF
TGTGCCAGCAGTCGCGGAAAGACAGGGGTCGGAGACACCATATATTTT
>NA|TRBJ2-7|TRBD2|TRBV7-9
CASSIGAGVSEQYF
TGTGCCAGCAGCATAGGTGCGGGGGTAAGCGAGCAGTACTTC
>NA|TRBJ1-5|NA|TRBV23-1
CASSQIVGVRGHRPQHF
TGCGCCAGCAGTCAAATTGTGGGGGTCAGGGGCCATCGGCCCCAGCATTTT
>NA|TRBJ2-1|TRBD1|TRBV25-1
CASSRDRDDNEQFF
TGTGCCAGCAGTCGGGACAGGGATGACAATGAGCAGTTCTTC
>few|TRBJ1-5|NA|TRBV6-1
CASSEWSGREDQPQHF
TGTGCCAGCAGTGAATGGAGCGGCAGGGAGGATCAGCCCCAGCATTTT
>NA|TRBJ1-2|TRBD1|TRBV29-1
CSVAGQANGYTF
TGCAGCGTAGCGGGACAGGCGAATGGCTACACCTTC
>once|TRBJ2-5|TRBD1|TRBV30
CAWSAPTGFQETQYF
TGTGCCTGGAGTGCCCCGACAGGGTTCCAAGAGACCCAGTACTTC
>NA|TRBJ2-7|NA|TRBV6-2/TRBV6-3
CASSYDQAPLISYEQYF
TGTGCCAGCAGTTACGACCAGGCCCCTCTAATCTCCTACGAGCAGTACTTC
>NA|TRBJ1-2|NA|TRBV5-4
CASSYKNYGYTF
TGTGCCAGCAGCTATAAAAACTATGGCTACACCTTC
>NA|TRBJ2-5|NA|TRBV7-8
CASSARGRETQYF
TGTGCCAGCAGCGCCAGAGGGAGGGAGACCCAGTACTTC
>NA|TRBJ2-1|NA|TRBV4-3
CASSQVHEKYNEQFF
TGCGCCAGCAGCCAAGTTCACGAGAAATACAATGAGCAGTTCTTC
>NA|TRBJ2-3|TRBD2|TRBV20-1
CSASGAGVVDTQYF
TGCAGTGCTAGTGGCGCGGGAGTGGTAGATACGCAGTATTTT
>NA|TRBJ2-1|TRBD2|TRBV11-3
CASSPGLAYNEQFF
TGTGCCAGCAGCCCGGGACTAGCATACAATGAGCAGTTCTTC
>NA|TRBJ2-5|TRBD1|TRBV29-1
CSVGGTGGGETQYF
TGCAGCGTTGGGGGGACAGGGGGAGGAGAGACCCAGTACTTC
>NA|TRBJ2-7|TRBD1|TRBV2
CASRTGASYEQYF
TGTGCCAGCAGGACAGGGGCCTCCTACGAGCAGTACTTC
>NA|TRBJ2-3|TRBD2|TRBV13
CASSGTSGRGTQYF
TGTGCCAGCAGCGGGACTAGCGGGAGGGGTACGCAGTATTTT
>NA|TRBJ1-5|NA|TRBV27
CASLAVPFSNQPQHF
TGTGCCAGCTTGGCGGTCCCCTTTAGCAATCAGCCCCAGCATTTT
>NA|TRBJ1-4|TRBD1|TRBV28
CASNHQQGTNEKLFF
TGTGCCAGCAATCACCAACAGGGGACTAATGAAAAACTGTTTTTT